The clone carrying this T cell receptor (beta chain) was recorded many times. Each cDNA molecule in the library carried unique molecular identifiers. TCRdb itself ran the 5' RACE reads through MiXCR, one entry per CDR3 protein. The sample consists of 130,000 or so distinct CDR3 sequences, around 4.4% of them appearing once. This specimen belongs to a study of human T cells and chemical hapten exposure. Unseparated into fractions, whole blood served as the source from which total RNA was extracted. This CDR3 contains 19 residues. Per germline, CDR1 MDHEN and CDR2 SYDVKM. V lost 7 bases and J lost 4, with 31 bases in between.

The source of this sequence is a female donor in good health. This chain links TRBV28 with TRBJ1-2; possible D gene TRBD1, 6 bases. This chain's CDR3 is CASTSSGAGENTRGYGYTF. The CDR3 region has the DNA TGTGCCAGCACCAGTTCGGGGGCGGGGGAAAATACCCGGGGCTATGGCTACACCTTC.